This T cell receptor (beta chain) was recovered during a study of cytomegalovirus exposure and HLA in healthy donors. General study findings and limits: The majority of TCR sequences were rare, yet some public TCRs appeared in many donors. Researchers reported that three CMV-associated chains were confirmed in vitro as CMV antigen-specific. According to the study, about 180 TCR beta chains were cytomegalovirus-associated.

The donors were members of the validation cohort, which comprised 120 subjects and was separate from the first cohort of about 700 subjects. Trimming took 4 bases from V and 8 from J, leaving 8 bases between them. CDR1 and CDR2 (germline): WSHSY, SAAADI. The CDR3 totals 12 residues. Of note for this clone: Its antigen is currently unknown.

Sequencing used immunoSEQ multiplex PCR; TCRdb keeps in-frame clones, though not all of them. The sample shows some 140,000 clones, roughly 87% of them seen only once. This chain uses TRBV10-2 with TRBJ1-4, with D uncertain. Sequencing used PBMCs. The receptor was isolated from a woman in her late teens or twenties in good health and CMV-seropositive. The CDR3 bases are TGCGCCAGCAGTGTAGGCGGAGAAAAACTGTTTTTT. It is translated as CASSVGGEKLFF.